This T cell receptor beta chain was sequenced in a study of blood T cell repertoires in COVID-19. In the study overall: Samples came from the United States, Italy and Spain, spanning acute and convalescent COVID-19.

TCRdb's copy holds only in-frame clones and misses some; the assay was immunoSEQ multiplex PCR. The sample records hundreds of thousands of clones, about 84% being singletons. The CDR3 totals 15 residues. Germline CDR1 is SGHKS and CDR2 is YYEKEE (reference sequence). After removal of 0 bases from V and 0 bases from J, the junction contained 3 bases not matched to a gene. Participants' own reports of clinical history determined their cohort assignment. This TCR was recovered from a woman aged 45-65 years who had recovered from COVID-19. The chain links TRBV5-5 to TRBJ2-7; TRBD2 aligns across 7 bases. The material sequenced was PBMCs or T cells enriched from blood (not recorded which). CDR3 sequence: CASSLGASGSYEQYF. The CDR3 coding sequence is TGTGCCAGCAGCTTGGGGGCTAGCGGCTCCTACGAGCAGTACTTC. The full variable domain, its missing parts supplied by reference TRBV5-5 and TRBJ2-7, is DAGVTQSPTHLIKTRGQQVTLRCSPISGHKSVSWYQQVLGQGPQFIFQYYEKEERGRGNFPDRFSARQFPNYSSELNVNALLLGDSALYLCASSLGASGSYEQYFGPGTRLTVT.